This T cell receptor (beta chain) originates from a study of blood T cell repertoires in COVID-19. Background on the study: In each case, the material was cDNA or gDNA derived from T cells, B-cell-depleted T cells, or PBMCs.

The authors' processing: Nucleated cell counts were estimated from reference gene primer amplification. Method: immunoSEQ multiplex PCR; TCRdb's copy keeps in-frame clones and lacks some. V, J and clone size were drawn from that table, and D and trimming were deduced from the DNA. Seen here are approximately 480,000 clones, roughly 87% observed once, and the top ten hold roughly 0.7%. The ends were cut back, 5 bases at V and 7 bases at J, with 20 bases in the middle. CDR3 size: 15 residues. Germline CDR1 and CDR2: SNHLY and FYNNEI. The chain couples TRBV2 to TRBJ1-1, with TRBD1 as a possible D gene (6 bases). The source is a woman younger than 30 who had recovered from COVID-19. Sequenced input: PBMCs or T cells enriched from blood (not recorded which). As DNA, the CDR3 is TGTGCCAGCAGTCCGGACAGAGCCGCAGGGAGTGAAGCTTTCTTT. Amino acid sequence: CASSPDRAAGSEAFF.